Shown below are 2 T cell receptor beta chains from a single sample sequenced in a study of blood T cells in healthy people across ages. PCR was performed a second time for about 7 to 12 cycles using a sample-barcoded 5' primer and a J-beta primer mix. MiXCR, applied by TCRdb to the 5' RACE reads, yields one record per CDR3 protein. The table records around 1,900,000 distinct CDR3 sequences, more than 35% of them present only once. The sample taken for sequencing was blood. These receptors came from a human donor in good health.

V and J are TRBV5-6 and TRBJ2-4; 9 bases fit TRBD1. With the DNA end fitting TRBJ2-7 better, the J assignment may be wrong. CDR1 is SGHDT, CDR2 YYEEEE, per germline. The CDR3 sequence is 16 residues long. The CDR3 sequence: CASSPQGQGFSYEQYF. CDR3 nucleotide sequence: TGTGCCAGCAGCCCGCAGGGACAGGGATTCTCCTACGAGCAGTACTTC.

The rearrangement uses TRBV3-1 and TRBJ2-7; D possibly corresponds to TRBD1 (6 bases). This CDR3 contains 14 residues. CDR1 is LGHDT, CDR2 YNNKEL, per germline (reference sequence). The V end was cut by 0 bases, the J end by 6 bases, with 12 bases between. CDR3 sequence (DNA): TGTGCCAGCAGCCAAGAACAGGGAATAAGCGAGCAGTACTTC. Translated: CASSQEQGISEQYF.